The 29 T cell receptor beta chains in this list originate from one sample, sequenced in a study of blood T cell repertoires in COVID-19. The repertoire was sequenced with immunoSEQ multiplex PCR; TCRdb's copy has only in-frame clones and lacks some. This table has about 270,000 clones, more than 75% appearing once. Sequencing input: PBMCs or T cells enriched from blood (not recorded which). The origin of the receptors is a woman aged 55-70 years in a cohort exposed to, infected with or recovered from COVID-19 (not recorded which).

The gene calls are TRBV29-1 and TRBJ2-7; D perhaps matches TRBD2 (6 bases). Germline values: CDR1 SQVTM, CDR2 ANQGSEA. V lost 7 bases and J 0 bases, leaving 10 bases between the germline ends. The CDR3 totals 12 residues. CDR3 sequence: CSGGRSSYEQYF. In DNA form, the CDR3 reads TGCAGCGGAGGGAGGAGCTCCTACGAGCAGTACTTC.

The chain employs TRBV7-8 and TRBJ2-7, with D perhaps TRBD1 (6 bases). Germline V gives CDR1 SGHVS, CDR2 FQNEAQ. The CDR3 loop spans 18 amino acids. The V and J ends lost 8 bases and 3 bases respectively, with 29 bases between them. CDR3 amino acids: CASVPRPGVPHAHYEQYF. DNA for the CDR3: TGTGCCAGCGTCCCAAGGCCAGGGGTCCCACACGCCCACTACGAGCAGTACTTC.

The CDR3 region is CASSWDRGSNQPQHF. CDR3 nucleotides: TGTGCCAGCAGCTGGGACCGGGGGAGCAATCAGCCCCAGCATTTT. V is TRBV6-5 and J is TRBJ1-5, with D possibly TRBD1 on 5 matching bases. The CDR3 sequence is 15 residues long. V dropped 6 bases and J dropped 1 base, with 13 bases sitting between them. Germline loops: CDR1 MNHEY, CDR2 SVGAGI.

The chain has TRBV7-9 and TRBJ2-3; possibly TRBD1 for D (5 bases). The CDR3 has 16 residues. The V end was cut by 5 bases, the J end by 2 bases, with 17 bases between. Germline V gene lookup returns CDR1 SEHNR and CDR2 FQNEAQ (reference sequence). CDR3 in DNA: TGTGCCAGCAGCCCCTTGGGCAGGGTATCCACAGATACGCAGTATTTT. Its translation: CASSPLGRVSTDTQYF. Filled out from reference TRBV7-9 and TRBJ2-3, the complete variable domain reads DTGVSQNPRHKITKRGQNVTFRCDPISEHNRLYWYRQTLGQGPEFLTYFQNEAQLEKSRLLSDRFSAERPKGSFSTLEIQRTEQGDSAMYLCASSPLGRVSTDTQYFGPGTRLTVL.

The CDR3 sequence: CASSLLDRVRGDGYTF. The CDR3 DNA sequence: TGCGCCAGCAGCTTGTTGGACAGGGTTCGGGGTGATGGCTACACCTTC. The chain links TRBV5-1 to TRBJ1-2, with 8 bases that match TRBD1. The germline CDR1 and CDR2 sequences are SGHRS and YFSETQ. Losses at the gene ends were 1 base for V and 6 bases for J; bases not matched to a gene: 11. CDR3 length: 16 residues.

The CDR3 spells CASSFGGEAFF. For the CDR3, the DNA is TGTGCCAGCAGTTTTGGGGGGGAAGCTTTCTTT. The chain combines TRBV27 with TRBJ1-1; a weak D match, TRBD1 (5 bases). The V gene's germline CDR1 is MNHEY and CDR2 SMNVEV (reference sequence). The CDR3 sequence is 11 residues long. V dropped 3 bases and J dropped 8 bases, with 7 bases sitting between them.

The genes are TRBV6-5 and TRBJ1-1; TRBD1 might be the D (5 bases). The germline V and J ends were trimmed by 10 bases and 4 bases, with 19 bases remaining between them. Germline V lookup: CDR1 MNHEY, CDR2 SVGAGI. The CDR3 loop spans 14 amino acids. The CDR3 spells CATRGRGEITEAFF. The CDR3 DNA is TGTGCCACTAGAGGGCGGGGGGAGATCACTGAAGCTTTCTTT.

This chain joins TRBV5-1 and TRBJ1-1, with TRBD1 as a possible D gene (5 bases). The germline V gene has CDR1 SGHRS and CDR2 YFSETQ. This CDR3 region has 15 residues. Trimming shortened V by 0 bases and J by 1 base, and 10 bases separated the two germline ends. For the CDR3, the DNA is TGCGCCAGCAGCTTGGTCGCAGGGCCGAACACTGAAGCTTTCTTT. This sequence encodes CASSLVAGPNTEAFF.

The chain couples TRBV6-6 to TRBJ2-3, with 9 bases identical to TRBD1. The length of the CDR3 is 15 residues. V lost 6 bases and J lost 1; bases outside the gene matches: 5. Germline CDR1 MNHNY, CDR2 SVGAGI (reference sequence). The CDR3 loop is CASRNRDRGTDTQYF. The DNA of the CDR3 is TGTGCCAGCAGAAACCGGGACAGGGGCACAGATACGCAGTATTTT.

This sequence joins TRBV7-8 and TRBJ1-2; unclear D gene. CDR1 and CDR2 (germline): SGHVS, FQNEAQ. The CDR3 totals 14 residues. V was cut by 0 bases and J by 4 bases, with 9 bases left in between. The CDR3 loop is CASSLALGSYGYTF. CDR3 sequence (DNA): TGTGCCAGCAGCTTAGCGCTGGGCTCCTATGGCTACACCTTC.

The chain combines TRBV28 with TRBJ1-5, with 7 bases lining up with TRBD1. The CDR3 extends over 14 amino acids. CDR1 and CDR2 (germline): MDHEN, SYDVKM. The V gene end was trimmed by 1 base and the J gene end by 4 bases; junction bases not matched to a gene: 1. CDR3 DNA sequence: TGTGCCAGCAGTTTATTGGACAGGAATCAGCCCCAGCATTTT. Translation: CASSLLDRNQPQHF.

This chain uses TRBV2 with TRBJ2-3; the match to TRBD1 covers 10 bases. V shed 5 bases and J 3 bases; nucleotides not matched to a gene: 2. CDR1 and CDR2 from the germline V gene are SNHLY and FYNNEI. CDR3 size: 14 residues. The CDR3 protein is CASSLGQGTDTQYF. CDR3 bases: TGTGCCAGCAGTTTGGGACAGGGGACAGATACGCAGTATTTT.

The chain carries TRBV2 and TRBJ1-4, with D uncertain. Looked up from germline, CDR1 is SNHLY and CDR2 is FYNNEI. The CDR3 sequence is 14 residues long. Trimming removed 4 bases from V and 8 bases from J, with 14 bases in between. The CDR3 reads CASSATGNQEKLFF. CDR3 sequence (DNA): TGTGCCAGCAGTGCCACCGGGAACCAAGAAAAACTGTTTTTT. Looking up the rest from reference TRBV2 and TRBJ1-4 gives the full variable domain: EPEVTQTPSHQVTQMGQEVILRCVPISNHLYFYWYRQILGQKVEFLVSFYNNEISEKSEIFDDQFSVERPDGSNFTLKIRSTKLEDSAMYFCASSATGNQEKLFFGSGTQLSVL.

This chain links TRBV2 with TRBJ1-1, with 8 bases identical to TRBD1. The CDR3 runs 13 residues. In germline, CDR1 is SNHLY, CDR2 FYNNEI. Trimming took 3 bases from V and 5 from J; bases not matched to a gene: 2. The CDR3 reads CASSDDRGTEAFF. In DNA form, the CDR3 reads TGTGCCAGCAGTGATGACAGGGGAACTGAAGCTTTCTTT.

This clone was recorded a few times. The DNA of the CDR3 is TGTGCCAGCAGCCAAAGGGGAGGCCCTTATGGCTACACCTTC. Amino acids: CASSQRGGPYGYTF. This chain links TRBV3-1 (or the pseudogene TRBV3-2) with TRBJ1-2, with D maybe TRBD1 (5 bases). Germline assignment: CDR1 LGHDT and CDR2 YNNKEL (reference sequence). Trimming removed 2 bases at V and 5 bases at J, with 12 bases between. The CDR3 covers 14 residues.

The chain links TRBV14 to TRBJ2-3; the match to TRBD2 covers 10 bases. V dropped 4 bases and J dropped 4; count of bases not matched to a gene: 11. The CDR3 has 17 amino acids. CDR1 is SGHDN, CDR2 FVKESK, per germline. The CDR3 sequence: CASSPNPGTSVPDTQYF. CDR3 bases: TGTGCCAGCAGCCCTAACCCAGGGACTAGCGTACCAGATACGCAGTATTTT.

As concerns this clone: Other DNA sequences in the sample encode the same CDR3. V gene TRBV6-1 combines with J gene TRBJ1-6; tentative D call: TRBD1 (5 bases). The CDR3 loop spans 17 amino acids. The V gene lost 0 bases and the J gene lost 0 bases, with 9 bases spanning the gap. The V gene's germline CDR1 is MNHNS and CDR2 SASEGT. The CDR3 region has the DNA TGTGCCAGCAGTGAAGCCCAGGGTGCCTCCTATAATTCACCCCTCCACTTT. Its translation: CASSEAQGASYNSPLHF.

This clone appeared a single time. The rearrangement joins TRBV15 to TRBJ2-1, with D tentatively TRBD2 (5 bases). The V gene's germline CDR1 is LNHNV and CDR2 YYDKDF (reference sequence). The CDR3 totals 15 residues. Trimming cost V 0 bases and J 7 bases, with 13 bases left between them. CDR3 bases: TGTGCCACCAGCAGAGATCCGATCCGCGGGAATGAGCAGTTCTTC. Residues: CATSRDPIRGNEQFF.

Here the CDR3 reads CASSQSGRGSYNEQFF. The CDR3 nucleotides read TGTGCCAGCAGCCAAAGCGGGAGAGGCTCCTACAATGAGCAGTTCTTC. This rearrangement joins TRBV7-6 to TRBJ2-1, with 8 bases lining up with TRBD2. The V and J ends lost 5 bases and 0 bases, in that order; junction bases with no gene match: 6. Germline values: CDR1 SGHVS, CDR2 FNYEAQ. The CDR3 has 16 amino acids.

The chain employs TRBV4-1 and TRBJ1-5, with no clear D. The CDR3 is 19 residues long. The V and J ends lost 2 bases and 3 bases respectively, with 23 bases between them. Germline V gene data show CDR1 as MGHRA and CDR2 as YSYEKL. CDR3 in amino acids: CASSQISLKTPSVNQPQHF. CDR3 DNA: TGCGCCAGCAGCCAAATATCTCTAAAGACACCGTCCGTCAATCAGCCCCAGCATTTT.

V and J are TRBV28 and TRBJ2-7; a weak D match, TRBD2 (6 bases). The CDR3 is 14 residues long. Trimming removed 3 bases from V and 7 bases from J, with 16 bases in between. Per the germline V gene, CDR1 is MDHEN and CDR2 is SYDVKM. This CDR3 is CASSFGPFGGEQYF. Written as DNA, the CDR3 is TGTGCCAGCAGTTTTGGGCCTTTCGGAGGGGAGCAGTACTTC.

V usage is TRBV28 and J usage is TRBJ2-7; tentative D call: TRBD2 (5 bases). CDR1 is MDHEN, CDR2 SYDVKM, per germline. The CDR3 spans 17 residues. Trimming stripped 6 bases from V and 2 bases from J, with 23 bases between. CDR3 nucleotide sequence: TGTGCCAGCAGCTTACCATCCCCGCGGGCGGCCCCCTACGAGCAGTACTTC. Its translation: CASSLPSPRAAPYEQYF.

The chain couples TRBV29-1 to TRBJ1-1, with 8 bases aligning to TRBD1. Germline V lookup: CDR1 SQVTM, CDR2 ANQGSEA. The CDR3 length is 16 residues. J gave up 1 base and V 0 bases, and 7 bases lay outside the gene matches. The CDR3, as DNA: TGCAGCGTTGAAGATCTCCCCGGGACAGGGAACACTGAAGCTTTCTTT. Its protein is CSVEDLPGTGNTEAFF. The full variable domain, completed using reference TRBV29-1 and TRBJ1-1, is SAVISQKPSRDICQRGTSLTIQCQVDSQVTMMFWYRQQPGQSLTLIATANQGSEATYESGFVIDKFPISRPNLTFSTLTVSNMSPEDSSIYLCSVEDLPGTGNTEAFFGQGTRLTVV.

The chain carries TRBV9 and TRBJ1-1; D not resolved. CDR3 length: 14 amino acids. V lost 5 bases to trimming and J lost 3 bases, with 14 bases between them. Germline assignment: CDR1 SGDLS and CDR2 YYNGEE. The CDR3 nucleotides read TGTGCCAGCAGACCCTACGAGGACTACACTGAAGCTTTCTTT. Translated, it gives CASRPYEDYTEAFF.

This clone has a single count. J is TRBJ2-7 and V is TRBV6-1; 12 bases align to TRBD2. There are 17 residues in the CDR3. The germline gives CDR1 MNHNS, CDR2 SASEGT. The junction had 7 bases not matched to a gene; V was cut back by 2 bases and J by 2 bases. In nucleotides, the CDR3 is TGTGCCAGCAGTGAAAACCGGCTAGCGGGAGGGCCCTACGAGCAGTACTTC. Encoded protein: CASSENRLAGGPYEQYF.

The genes are TRBV20-1 and TRBJ1-4; D gene unclear. V lost 5 bases, J lost 5 bases, and 3 bases lay in between. Germline CDR1 and CDR2: DFQATT and SNEGSKA (reference sequence). The CDR3 contains 10 residues. This CDR3 is CSAGNEKLFF. In DNA form, the CDR3 reads TGCAGTGCTGGCAATGAAAAACTGTTTTTT.

This sequence joins TRBV29-1 and TRBJ1-2, with D maybe TRBD1 (5 bases). Germline V CDR1 and CDR2: SQVTM, ANQGSEA. CDR3 length: 11 residues. The CDR3 is CLTGGDYGYTF. Written as DNA, the CDR3 is TGCTTGACGGGGGGAGACTATGGCTACACCTTC.

The genes are TRBV29-1 and TRBJ2-6; 9 nucleotides agree with TRBD1. The germline gives CDR1 SQVTM, CDR2 ANQGSEA. The CDR3 spans 19 residues. With V trimmed by 7 bases and J by 0 bases, 16 bases remained unmatched. CDR3 nucleotides: TGCAGCGCCCCACCCCTCGGGACAGGGCACCTCTCTGGGGCCAACGTCCTGACTTTC. This gives the protein CSAPPLGTGHLSGANVLTF.

This chain connects TRBV10-1 to TRBJ2-7; D unclear. V lost 4 bases and J 0 bases, leaving 13 bases between the germline ends. This CDR3 is 15 amino acids long. Germline CDR1 reads WNHNN; CDR2 reads SYGVQD (reference sequence). CDR3 bases: TGCGCCAGCAGTGTGGGCGCAGCAGCCTCCTACGAGCAGTACTTC. Translating it yields CASSVGAAASYEQYF.